A single sample gave rise to the 31 T cell receptor beta chains below, sequenced in a study of cytomegalovirus exposure and HLA in healthy donors. PCR used 60 Vbeta primers and 13 Jbeta primers. Sequencing was performed with immunoSEQ multiplex PCR; in TCRdb, only in-frame clones are kept and a portion is missing. This table holds roughly 100,000 clones, about 80% found once. Sequenced input: PBMCs. The source is a man between 35 and 55 years old in good health and CMV-seronegative.

This clone has more than one count but fewer than ten. The rearrangement uses TRBV6-5 and TRBJ2-7; 8 bases are shared with TRBD2. The germline V gene has CDR1 MNHEY and CDR2 SVGAGI. The CDR3 is 14 residues long. V was clipped by 8 bases and J by 5 bases; unmatched bases: 11. This chain's CDR3 is CASSRGTSRHEQYF. The CDR3 bases are TGTGCCAGCTCCCGGGGGACTAGTAGGCACGAGCAGTACTTC.

This rearrangement joins TRBV7-8 to TRBJ2-7, with D uncertain. This CDR3 has 13 amino acids. The germline V gene encodes CDR1 SGHVS and CDR2 FQNEAQ. V lost 6 bases to trimming and J lost 1 base, with 10 bases between them. CDR3 residues: CASRRRLSYEQYF. The CDR3 DNA sequence: TGTGCCAGCAGACGCAGGCTGTCCTACGAGCAGTACTTC.

This clone came up a few times. V is TRBV6-4 and J is TRBJ2-2; 7 bases fit TRBD1. This CDR3 comprises 15 residues. V shed 6 bases and J 2 bases; nucleotides not matched to a gene: 6. Germline V gene data show CDR1 as MRHNA and CDR2 as SNTAGT. The CDR3 DNA follows: TGTGCCAGCAGCCCCGGGACAGTCAACACCGGGGAGCTGTTTTTT. This gives the protein CASSPGTVNTGELFF.

The V gene is TRBV28, the J gene TRBJ2-7; D is ambiguous. CDR3 length: 14 residues. Trimming cost V 10 bases and J 0 bases, with 16 bases left between them. Germline values: CDR1 MDHEN, CDR2 SYDVKM. This CDR3 reads CATEVRVNSYEQYF. CDR3 sequence (DNA): TGTGCCACCGAGGTCCGAGTGAACTCCTACGAGCAGTACTTC.

The CDR3 spells CATNKGYNEQFF. DNA for the CDR3: TGTGCCACAAATAAGGGGTACAATGAGCAGTTCTTC. The chain couples TRBV6-1 to TRBJ2-1; D possibly corresponds to TRBD1 (5 bases). V lost 10 bases and J lost 4, with 11 bases in between. Germline CDR1 reads MNHNS; CDR2 reads SASEGT. This CDR3 is built from 12 residues.

The chain couples TRBV11-2 to TRBJ2-1; 9 bases line up with TRBD2. The CDR3 runs to 15 residues. With V trimmed by 6 bases and J by 4 bases, 7 bases remained unmatched. From germline, CDR1 is SGHAT and CDR2 FQNNGV. The chain's CDR3 is CASSRRLAAYNEQFF. The CDR3 bases are TGTGCCAGCAGTCGCCGACTAGCGGCTTACAATGAGCAGTTCTTC. Full variable domain (remainder filled in from reference TRBV11-2 and TRBJ2-1): EAGVAQSPRYKIIEKRQSVAFWCNPISGHATLYWYQQILGQGPKLLIQFQNNGVVDDSQLPKDRFSAERLKGVDSTLKIQPAKLEDSAVYLCASSRRLAAYNEQFFGPGTRLTVL.

This chain connects TRBV6-5 to TRBJ1-1, with D perhaps TRBD1 (5 bases). With 6 bases removed from V and 0 bases from J, the gap between germline ends came to 14 bases. Germline CDR1 reads MNHEY; CDR2 reads SVGAGI. The CDR3 spans 15 residues. CDR3 DNA: TGTGCCAGCAGGCTGACAGACCATTTGAACACTGAAGCTTTCTTT. Amino acids: CASRLTDHLNTEAFF.

This chain links TRBV28 with TRBJ1-1; D is unclear. The CDR3 runs 12 residues. The germline V gene encodes CDR1 MDHEN and CDR2 SYDVKM. V lost 8 bases and J lost 6, with 13 bases in between. CDR3 sequence reads: CASLYLGAEAFF. CDR3 DNA sequence: TGTGCCAGCCTCTACCTCGGGGCTGAAGCTTTCTTT.

The chain joins TRBV6-4 to TRBJ2-1; TRBD2 matches 7 bases. The CDR3 is made up of 16 amino acids. Germline loops: CDR1 MRHNA, CDR2 SNTAGT. V shed 6 bases, J shed 8 bases, and the junction held 16 bases outside the gene matches. CDR3 coding DNA: TGTGCCAGCAGCCGAGGGAGGGGAACCGGCGGGGATGAGCAGTTCTTC. It yields the protein CASSRGRGTGGDEQFF.

This chain joins TRBV28 and TRBJ2-7; a possible D gene is TRBD1 (5 bases). This CDR3 has 14 residues. The germline V gene has CDR1 MDHEN and CDR2 SYDVKM. V shed 3 bases and J shed 3 bases, with 12 bases lying between them. In nucleotides, the CDR3 is TGTGCCAGCAGTTTTTTAGGCAGGGTCTACGAGCAGTACTTC. Amino acid sequence: CASSFLGRVYEQYF.

This clone was seen a few times. The CDR3 loop reads CASSNGGEGPQHF. CDR3 sequence (DNA): TGTGCCAGCAGCAATGGGGGCGAAGGTCCCCAGCATTTT. The chain combines TRBV21-1 with TRBJ1-5; the DNA was not compared with TRBD1, the D call given in the table. TRBV21-1 is a known pseudogene. CDR3 length: 13 amino acids.

The V and J genes are TRBV28 and TRBJ1-2; no definite D call. Trimming pared 3 bases from V and 4 bases from J, leaving 12 bases between. Germline lookup yields CDR1 MDHEN and CDR2 SYDVKM. This CDR3 contains 14 residues. CDR3 DNA: TGTGCCAGCAGTTTCCTACGCGGGCCCTATGGCTACACCTTC. Translated: CASSFLRGPYGYTF.

This clone has a single count. Germline and junction disagree at one end, which may indicate a read error. The V gene is TRBV11-2, the J gene TRBJ2-1, with 7 nucleotides matching TRBD1. Looked up from germline, CDR1 is SGHAT and CDR2 is FQNNGV. The CDR3 is made up of 12 amino acids. The CDR3: CASSTLQGIGVF. The CDR3 region has the DNA TGTGCCAGCAGCACTCTACAGGGGATCGGTGTCTTC.

V and J are TRBV6-4 and TRBJ2-2; TRBD1 aligns across 9 bases. Germline CDR1 is MRHNA and CDR2 is SNTAGT. The CDR3 is 16 residues long. V lost 0 bases, J lost 5 bases, and 4 bases stayed unmatched. CDR3 bases: TGTGCCAGCAGTGACTCCGGGACAGGGTGGACCGGGGAGCTGTTTTTT. It specifies CASSDSGTGWTGELFF.

The rearrangement uses TRBV11-1 and TRBJ2-7; 7 bases are a match to TRBD1. Germline-derived CDR1 and CDR2 are SGHAT and FQDESV (reference sequence). Trimming cost V 6 bases and J 2 bases; bases outside gene matches: 10. The CDR3 spans 15 residues. CDR3 sequence (DNA): TGTGCCAGCAGATCCGACAGGGACGCGACCTACGAGCAGTACTTC. Translation gives CASRSDRDATYEQYF.

This clone showed up just once. The chain carries TRBV29-1 and TRBJ1-3; D not resolved. CDR1 SQVTM and CDR2 ANQGSEA come from the germline V gene. Deletions cut 3 bases from V and 0 bases from J, with 6 bases between. The CDR3 consists of 13 residues. CDR3 sequence reads: CSVDSSSGNTIYF. For the CDR3, the DNA is TGCAGCGTTGATTCTAGCTCTGGAAACACCATATATTTT.

The V gene is TRBV4-3, the J gene TRBJ1-1, with D possibly TRBD1 on 5 matching bases. CDR3 length: 14 amino acids. Germline assignment: CDR1 LGHNA and CDR2 YSLEER. V lost 3 bases and J 4 bases, leaving 12 bases between the germline ends. Here the CDR3 reads CASSQAGMGTEAFF. The CDR3 DNA sequence: TGCGCCAGCAGCCAGGCAGGGATGGGCACTGAAGCTTTCTTT.

This chain joins TRBV28 and TRBJ1-5, with 10 positions matching TRBD1. This CDR3 region has 15 residues. The V gene's germline CDR1 is MDHEN and CDR2 SYDVKM. V was clipped by 3 bases and J by 7 bases; unmatched bases: 6. CDR3 nucleotides: TGTGCCAGCAGTTTGGGACAGGGGCTTTGGCAGCCCCAGCATTTT. As protein: CASSLGQGLWQPQHF.

This chain connects TRBV28 to TRBJ2-4; 11 bases align to TRBD1. Germline CDR1 and CDR2: MDHEN and SYDVKM. The CDR3 runs 15 residues. Trimming cost V 5 bases and J 9 bases; bases outside gene matches: 9. The CDR3 sequence: CASSPLGQGASIQYF. DNA for the CDR3: TGTGCCAGCAGTCCCCTCGGACAGGGGGCAAGCATTCAGTACTTC.

The chain couples TRBV14 to TRBJ2-7; D possibly corresponds to TRBD1 (5 bases). Per the germline V gene, CDR1 is SGHDN and CDR2 is FVKESK. The CDR3 sequence is 15 residues long. Trimming took off 2 bases at V and 3 bases at J, with 14 bases between the two ends. Written as DNA, the CDR3 is TGTGCCAGCAGCCAAAGCGAGACAGATGTCTACGAGCAGTACTTC. Translation gives CASSQSETDVYEQYF. The full variable domain, rest sourced from reference TRBV14 and TRBJ2-7, is EAGVTQFPSHSVIEKGQTVTLRCDPISGHDNLYWYRRVMGKEIKFLLHFVKESKQDESGMPNNRFLAERTGGTYSTLKVQPAELEDSGVYFCASSQSETDVYEQYFGPGTRLTVT.

This clone was counted once. The V gene is TRBV23-1, the J gene TRBJ2-3; the match to TRBD1 covers 12 bases. TRBV23-1 is noted as an ORF with a role that remains uncertain. V lost 3 bases, J lost 3 bases, and 16 bases stayed unmatched. This CDR3 region has 20 residues. The CDR3, as DNA: TGCGCCAGCAGTCATTTTGTAGGGACAGGGGGCTCGGGACATACAGATACGCAGTATTTT. Protein product: CASSHFVGTGGSGHTDTQYF.

The chain links TRBV4-3 to TRBJ2-2; 9 nucleotides line up with TRBD1. CDR3 length equals 16 residues. Germline V gene data show CDR1 as LGHNA and CDR2 as YSLEER. The V and J ends lost 4 bases and 4 bases, in that order; junction bases with no gene match: 7. The CDR3 reads CASSRGTGSSTGELFF. The CDR3, as DNA: TGCGCCAGCAGCCGGGGGACAGGGAGTTCCACCGGGGAGCTGTTTTTT.

In DNA, the CDR3 is TGCAGTGCCCATAGTCCAGCGGAATACAATGAGCAGTTCTTC. This encodes CSAHSPAEYNEQFF. The chain employs TRBV29-1 and TRBJ2-1; D may be TRBD2 (5 bases). CDR3 length: 14 amino acids. Germline-derived CDR1 and CDR2 are SQVTM and ANQGSEA.

The genes are TRBV5-8 and TRBJ2-2; tentative D call: TRBD2 (6 bases). The germline V gene encodes CDR1 SGHTS and CDR2 YDEGEE. CDR3 length: 15 amino acids. V lost 2 bases and J lost 2, with 10 bases in between. CDR3 in amino acids: CASSFRDSNTGELFF. The CDR3 DNA is TGTGCCAGCAGCTTCCGGGACTCAAACACCGGGGAGCTGTTTTTT.

This rearrangement joins TRBV7-9 to TRBJ2-2, with 9 positions matching TRBD1. This CDR3 is 16 amino acids long. CDR1 and CDR2 (germline): SEHNR, FQNEAQ (reference sequence). Trimming took 1 base from V and 6 from J; bases not matched to a gene: 6. CDR3 DNA sequence: TGTGCCAGCAGCTTAGGCGGGACAGGGATTCCCGGGGAGCTGTTTTTT. Protein: CASSLGGTGIPGELFF.

V gene TRBV7-7 combines with J gene TRBJ2-1; 8 nucleotides agree with TRBD1. This CDR3 contains 13 residues. V shed 5 bases, J shed 6 bases, and the junction held 3 bases outside the gene matches. CDR1 and CDR2 from the germline V gene are SSHAT and FNYEAQ (reference sequence). The CDR3 bases are TGTGCCAGCAGCCAGGGGGCTTCCAATGAGCAGTTCTTC. Its translation: CASSQGASNEQFF.

This clone was seen only once. The chain joins TRBV6-5 to TRBJ2-7; TRBD1 is a possible D gene (6 bases). The CDR3 is made up of 15 amino acids. Looked up from germline, CDR1 is MNHEY and CDR2 is SVGAGI. V lost 7 bases to trimming and J lost 2 bases, with 18 bases between them. Here the CDR3 DNA reads TGTGCCAGCACTCCAGCAGGGGCGAACACCTACGAGCAGTACTTC. It translates to CASTPAGANTYEQYF.

This sequence joins TRBV11-2 and TRBJ2-6, with 8 bases fitting TRBD1. This CDR3 comprises 19 residues. V gave up 2 bases and J gave up 3 bases; unmatched junction bases: 12. Germline V lookup: CDR1 SGHAT, CDR2 FQNNGV. CDR3 bases: TGTGCCAGCAGCTTACCCCTGGACAGGGTTTCTGGTGGGGCCAACGTCCTGACTTTC. Protein: CASSLPLDRVSGGANVLTF.

The chain's CDR3 is CASSESGRFYEQYF. CDR3 DNA: TGTGCCAGTAGCGAAAGCGGGAGGTTTTACGAGCAGTACTTC. V usage is TRBV19 and J usage is TRBJ2-7, with TRBD2 matching over 9 bases. V shed 6 bases, J shed 4 bases, and the junction held 7 bases outside the gene matches. CDR1 and CDR2 from the germline V gene are LNHDA and SQIVND (reference sequence). The CDR3 is 14 amino acids. Full variable domain (missing parts from reference TRBV19 and TRBJ2-7): DGGITQSPKYLFRKEGQNVTLSCEQNLNHDAMYWYRQDPGQGLRLIYYSQIVNDFQKGDIAEGYSVSREKKESFPLTVTSAQKNPTAFYLCASSESGRFYEQYFGPGTRLTVT.

The chain carries TRBV5-4 and TRBJ2-3; 8 bases are a match to TRBD2. The length of the CDR3 is 15 residues. V shed 4 bases and J 3 bases; nucleotides not matched to a gene: 7. From germline, CDR1 is SGHNT and CDR2 YYREEE (reference sequence). The CDR3 reads CASSPGGGLTDTQYF. As DNA, the CDR3 is TGTGCCAGCAGCCCAGGCGGGGGGCTAACAGATACGCAGTATTTT.

J is TRBJ1-2 and V is TRBV23-1; no firm D call. TRBV23-1 is designated an ORF whose function remains uncertain. V was shortened by 4 bases and J by 8 bases, with 5 bases between the two germline ends. This CDR3 is built from 10 residues. The CDR3 protein is CASSLTGYTF. CDR3 coding DNA: TGCGCCAGCAGTCTTACAGGCTACACCTTC.